The rows below give T cell receptor beta chains drawn from one sample of a study of T cell responses to AZD1222 COVID-19 vaccine. Data came from immunoSEQ multiplex PCR; TCRdb stores just in-frame clones and leaves some out. The table records more than 85,000 clones, about four fifths of them present only once. This specimen was peripheral blood, taken on day 0 of AZD1222 vaccination. These receptor sequences come from an adult in good health. CDR3s include the opening cysteine and the closing phenylalanine or tryptophan. Each record gives: CDR3 DNA, CDR3 protein, V gene, D gene, J gene, clone size. D genes are given only for firm matches. Not all rows give a size; the values are once, few, many and, for expanded clones, a class.

CDR3nt: TGTGCCAGCAATCCGGGGACTACTAACTATGGCTACACCTTC; CDR3aa: CASNPGTTNYGYTF; v_gene: TRBV6-6; d_gene: -; j_gene: TRBJ1-2; abundance: -
CDR3nt: TGTGCCAGCAGAACCGGGACAGGGGTTAGTCAGCCCCAGCATTTT; CDR3aa: CASRTGTGVSQPQHF; v_gene: TRBV2; d_gene: TRBD1; j_gene: TRBJ1-5; abundance: -
CDR3nt: TGTGCCAGCAGCTTAACTAGATCTGAGCAGTTCTTC; CDR3aa: CASSLTRSEQFF; v_gene: TRBV6-1; d_gene: -; j_gene: TRBJ2-1; abundance: -
CDR3nt: TGCAGCGTTGAAGTGGGGGCGGGGGCCGCTTTCTTT; CDR3aa: CSVEVGAGAAFF; v_gene: TRBV29-1; d_gene: -; j_gene: TRBJ1-1; abundance: -
CDR3nt: TGTGCCAGCAATGTGCCTCCGAACTATGGCTACACCTTC; CDR3aa: CASNVPPNYGYTF; v_gene: TRBV28; d_gene: -; j_gene: TRBJ1-2; abundance: -
CDR3nt: TGTGCCACCAGTGATTTTTCAGGGAGTGGCTACACCTTC; CDR3aa: CATSDFSGSGYTF; v_gene: TRBV24-1; d_gene: -; j_gene: TRBJ1-2; abundance: -
CDR3nt: TGTGCCAGCACCAGACAGGGGGCGTATGGCTACACCTTC; CDR3aa: CASTRQGAYGYTF; v_gene: TRBV3-1/TRBV3-2; d_gene: TRBD1; j_gene: TRBJ1-2; abundance: -
CDR3nt: TGTGCCAGCAGCTTATTTGCGGGTCGAAGCAATCAGCCCCAGCATTTT; CDR3aa: CASSLFAGRSNQPQHF; v_gene: TRBV7-2; d_gene: -; j_gene: TRBJ1-5; abundance: few
CDR3nt: TGTGCCAGCAGCTTAGTACAGGGAATTAACACTGAAGCTTTCTTT; CDR3aa: CASSLVQGINTEAFF; v_gene: TRBV11-3; d_gene: -; j_gene: TRBJ1-1; abundance: -
CDR3nt: TGTGCCAGCAGCTTAGACCAGCCTATAGGAAGCCAAGAGACCCAGTACTTC; CDR3aa: CASSLDQPIGSQETQYF; v_gene: TRBV11-3; d_gene: -; j_gene: TRBJ2-5; abundance: -
CDR3nt: TGTGCCAGCAGTTTAAATTATGTTGAAGCTTTCTTT; CDR3aa: CASSLNYVEAFF; v_gene: TRBV28; d_gene: -; j_gene: TRBJ1-1; abundance: few
CDR3nt: TGCGCCAGCAGCCCGGGACAGGGGGCTGATAATTCACCCCTCCACTTT; CDR3aa: CASSPGQGADNSPLHF; v_gene: TRBV5-1; d_gene: TRBD1; j_gene: TRBJ1-6; abundance: -
CDR3nt: TGCGCCAGCAGCCAAGATATCCTAGCGGGGGCGACCACAGATACGCAGTATTTT; CDR3aa: CASSQDILAGATTDTQYF; v_gene: TRBV4-3; d_gene: TRBD2; j_gene: TRBJ2-3; abundance: once
CDR3nt: TGTGCCAGCAGTAACGGGGCTCGGTACGAGCAGTACTTC; CDR3aa: CASSNGARYEQYF; v_gene: TRBV27; d_gene: -; j_gene: TRBJ2-7; abundance: -
CDR3nt: TGTGCCAGCAGTTACCGGGACTCGAACACCGGGGAGCTGTTTTTT; CDR3aa: CASSYRDSNTGELFF; v_gene: TRBV6-5; d_gene: -; j_gene: TRBJ2-2; abundance: -
CDR3nt: TGTGCCAGCTCACCGGGAGGGCTGAACACTGAAGCTTTCTTT; CDR3aa: CASSPGGLNTEAFF; v_gene: TRBV9; d_gene: -; j_gene: TRBJ1-1; abundance: -
CDR3nt: TGCGCCAGCAGCTTGGCAGGGTACGGAAACACCATATATTTT; CDR3aa: CASSLAGYGNTIYF; v_gene: TRBV5-1; d_gene: -; j_gene: TRBJ1-3; abundance: -